In this sample, the clone carrying this TCR beta chain is medium-sized. Its matching antigen is unknown. TCR alpha and TCR beta cDNA libraries carrying sample barcodes and UMIs were produced by 5'RACE using constant-segment primers. One entry per CDR3 protein, called by TCRdb with MiXCR from the 5' RACE reads. Among some 5,700 distinct CDR3 sequences, over 15% were seen once, and the ten largest hold 55% to 60%. The sample comes from a study of T-cell memory formation after mild COVID-19. Study-wide points: That cross-reactive memory joined was suggested by some responding clones appearing in pre-infection memory. The main location of contracting CD4+ clones was CM and EM, and that of contracting CD8+ clones was EMRA.

Germline CDR1 is DFQATT and CDR2 is SNEGSKA (reference sequence). This CDR3 region has 16 residues. V shed 0 bases, J shed 7 bases, and the junction held 11 bases outside the gene matches. This rearrangement joins TRBV20-1 to TRBJ2-2; 7 bases are shared with TRBD2. Specimen: PBMCs or a T cell subset sorted from them (not recorded which). The receptor was derived from an adult woman who had mild COVID-19 (a few samples of this study predate the infection). Cell type and time point are not known. The CDR3 bases are TGCAGTGCTAGAGACATGCCCCTCCGCGGGGGCGGGGAGCTGTTTTTT. As protein: CSARDMPLRGGGELFF.